Below are 19 T cell receptor beta chains sequenced from a single sample in a study of blood T cell repertoires in COVID-19. TCRdb's table, derived via immunoSEQ multiplex PCR, lists solely in-frame clones and lacks some. The data hold 300,000 or so clones, with over 85% observed a single time. The sample was PBMCs or T cells enriched from blood (not recorded which). The source is a man in his sixties who had recovered from COVID-19.

The chain joins TRBV5-4 to TRBJ2-5; 10 nucleotides match TRBD2. The junction had 4 bases not matched to a gene; V was cut back by 6 bases and J by 2 bases. Germline V gene data show CDR1 as SGHNT and CDR2 as YYREEE (reference sequence). This CDR3 has 14 residues. CDR3 bases: TGTGCCAGCACCTTAGCGGGGGGACAAGAGACCCAGTACTTC. The encoded protein is CASTLAGGQETQYF.

This clone was observed a few times. This sequence joins TRBV5-1 and TRBJ2-1; a weak D match, TRBD1 (5 bases). The CDR3 loop spans 17 amino acids. The V end was cut by 2 bases, the J end by 3 bases, with 18 bases between. Germline values: CDR1 SGHRS, CDR2 YFSETQ. The CDR3 DNA reads as TGCGCCAGCAGCTTCGGACACATTCCCGTGATCTACAATGAGCAGTTCTTC. This sequence encodes CASSFGHIPVIYNEQFF. Combining the CDR3 with reference TRBV5-1 and TRBJ2-1 gives the whole variable domain KAGVTQTPRYLIKTRGQQVTLSCSPISGHRSVSWYQQTPGQGLQFLFEYFSETQRNKGNFPGRFSGRQFSNSRSEMNVSTLELGDSALYLCASSFGHIPVIYNEQFFGPGTRLTVL.

This chain links TRBV9 with TRBJ1-1, with D tentatively TRBD1 (6 bases). Germline V gene data show CDR1 as SGDLS and CDR2 as YYNGEE. The CDR3 runs 13 residues. Trimming stripped 3 bases from V and 6 bases from J, with 12 bases between. The CDR3 nucleotides are TGTGCCAGCAGCGAGGAACAGGGCTCTGAAGCTTTCTTT. As protein: CASSEEQGSEAFF.

V is TRBV18 and J is TRBJ1-2; weak D call: TRBD1 (5 bases). V lost 0 bases and J lost 4, with 15 bases in between. This CDR3 has 16 residues. Germline CDR1 is KGHSH and CDR2 is LQKENI. The CDR3 region is CASSPPELRGLYGYTF. The DNA of the CDR3 is TGTGCCAGCTCACCACCGGAGTTAAGGGGCCTCTATGGCTACACCTTC.

The CDR3 here is CASRYFTEAFF. DNA for the CDR3: TGTGCCAGCAGGTACTTCACTGAAGCTTTCTTT. The genes are TRBV27 and TRBJ1-1; D not certain. The CDR3 consists of 11 residues. The V end was cut by 6 bases, the J end by 4 bases, with 6 bases between. CDR1 is MNHEY, CDR2 SMNVEV, per germline (reference sequence).

The chain employs TRBV5-1 and TRBJ2-1, with D perhaps TRBD1 (5 bases). Germline-derived CDR1 and CDR2 are SGHRS and YFSETQ. V was pared by 1 base and J by 2 bases, with 13 bases between. This CDR3 region has 16 residues. The DNA for the CDR3 is TGCGCCAGCAGCTTGTCAGGACAAGTAACCTACAATGAGCAGTTCTTC. This translates into CASSLSGQVTYNEQFF.

V and J are TRBV25-1 and TRBJ2-7, with D unresolved. CDR1 MGHDK and CDR2 SYGVNS come from the germline V gene. Trimming took 1 base from V and 7 from J, leaving 5 bases between them. The CDR3 is made up of 11 amino acids. The CDR3 loop reads CASSESGEQYF. The CDR3 DNA reads TGTGCCAGCAGTGAATCGGGTGAGCAGTACTTC.

The chain combines TRBV3-1 (or the pseudogene TRBV3-2) with TRBJ1-6; tentatively, D is TRBD1 (5 bases). This CDR3 is built from 15 residues. Trimming cost V 5 bases and J 6 bases, with 14 bases left between them. CDR1 LGHDT and CDR2 YNNKEL come from the germline V gene (reference sequence). In DNA, the CDR3 is TGTGCCAGCAGCTCCCAGCCTGGGGCTAATTCACCCCTCCACTTT. Protein sequence: CASSSQPGANSPLHF.

The chain recombines TRBV28 with TRBJ2-6; D is perhaps TRBD1 (5 bases). The germline gives CDR1 MDHEN, CDR2 SYDVKM. The CDR3 covers 17 residues. The V and J ends lost 6 bases and 0 bases respectively, with 15 bases between them. The CDR3 protein is CASSPRVQGSGANVLTF. As DNA, the CDR3 is TGTGCCAGCAGCCCCCGGGTCCAGGGCTCTGGGGCCAACGTCCTGACTTTC.

The gene calls are TRBV27 and TRBJ1-5; TRBD1 is a possible D gene (5 bases). The CDR3 contains 15 residues. V shed 3 bases and J shed 2 bases, with 11 bases lying between them. Germline CDR1 is MNHEY and CDR2 is SMNVEV (reference sequence). DNA for the CDR3: TGTGCCAGCAGTTTTGGCGCGGGGGGCAATCAGCCCCAGCATTTT. Protein: CASSFGAGGNQPQHF.

The chain employs TRBV19 and TRBJ2-1, with 10 bases matching TRBD2. CDR3 length equals 15 residues. The junction had 6 bases not matched to a gene; V was cut back by 3 bases and J by 7 bases. Germline CDR1 reads LNHDA; CDR2 reads SQIVND (reference sequence). The DNA of the CDR3 is TGTGCCAGTAGTATGAGAGCGGGGGGGCCAAATGAGCAGTTCTTC. It codes for CASSMRAGGPNEQFF. Full variable domain (remainder filled in from reference TRBV19 and TRBJ2-1): DGGITQSPKYLFRKEGQNVTLSCEQNLNHDAMYWYRQDPGQGLRLIYYSQIVNDFQKGDIAEGYSVSREKKESFPLTVTSAQKNPTAFYLCASSMRAGGPNEQFFGPGTRLTVL.

This chain connects TRBV6-5 to TRBJ1-4, with a weak D call TRBD1 (6 bases). The CDR3 length is 14 residues. With 6 bases removed from V and 6 bases from J, the gap between germline ends came to 14 bases. CDR1 is MNHEY, CDR2 SVGAGI, per germline. The DNA for the CDR3 is TGTGCCAGCAGCACAGGGCCCCAGGATGAAAAACTGTTTTTT. It specifies CASSTGPQDEKLFF.

The genes are TRBV19 and TRBJ2-1; D may be TRBD2 (6 bases). The CDR3 spans 15 residues. Germline V gives CDR1 LNHDA, CDR2 SQIVND (reference sequence). Trimming took 3 bases from V and 0 from J, leaving 9 bases between them. The CDR3 loop is CASSIHGGSYNEQFF. Written as DNA, the CDR3 is TGTGCCAGTAGTATCCACGGGGGCTCCTACAATGAGCAGTTCTTC.

The chain carries TRBV6-5 and TRBJ1-2; 10 bases are shared with TRBD1. The CDR3 extends over 13 amino acids. Germline V lookup: CDR1 MNHEY, CDR2 SVGAGI. After removal of 7 bases from V and 7 bases from J, the junction contained 6 bases not matched to a gene. This CDR3 reads CASKRQGASGYTF. The CDR3 nucleotides read TGTGCCAGCAAAAGACAGGGGGCGAGTGGCTACACCTTC.

The chain recombines TRBV5-4 with TRBJ1-6; D might be TRBD1 (6 bases). Germline loops: CDR1 SGHNT, CDR2 YYREEE (reference sequence). V was clipped by 4 bases and J by 7 bases, with 9 bases between them. CDR3 length: 13 amino acids. The CDR3 coding sequence is TGTGCCAGCAGCATCACAGGGAATTCACCCCTCCACTTT. This sequence encodes CASSITGNSPLHF.

This clone was recorded once. Other DNA sequences in this sample translate to the same CDR3. This chain joins TRBV7-9 and TRBJ1-5; tentatively, D is TRBD1 (5 bases). CDR3 length: 14 amino acids. The germline V gene encodes CDR1 SEHNR and CDR2 FQNEAQ (reference sequence). Trimming pared 3 bases from V and 0 bases from J, leaving 6 bases between. The CDR3: CASSFDSSNQPQHF. In nucleotides, the CDR3 is TGTGCCAGCAGCTTCGACAGTAGCAATCAGCCCCAGCATTTT.

The CDR3 here is CASSQTRSGQSPMGGYTF. CDR3 DNA sequence: TGTGCCAGCAGCCAGACCCGATCGGGACAGTCACCTATGGGTGGCTACACCTTC. V and J are TRBV7-2 and TRBJ1-2, with 7 bases matching TRBD1. V lost 5 bases, J lost 7 bases, and 22 bases stayed unmatched. Germline V CDR1 and CDR2: SGHTA, FQGNSA. The CDR3 length is 18 residues.

The V call is TRBV7-9, the J call TRBJ1-4; D uncertain. The V gene lost 4 bases and the J gene lost 7 bases, with 16 bases spanning the gap. Germline assignment: CDR1 SEHNR and CDR2 FQNEAQ (reference sequence). This CDR3 has 15 residues. CDR3 sequence: CASSSSRIGGEKLFF. CDR3 bases: TGTGCCAGCAGCTCCAGCCGAATTGGAGGTGAAAAACTGTTTTTT.

The chain employs TRBV27 and TRBJ1-2, with a weak D call TRBD1 (6 bases). The CDR3 totals 16 residues. The ends were cut back, 2 bases at V and 5 bases at J, with 18 bases in the middle. Germline V lookup: CDR1 MNHEY, CDR2 SMNVEV (reference sequence). The CDR3 is CASSLRGAIPPYGYTF. The CDR3 DNA is TGTGCCAGCAGTTTACGGGGGGCCATACCTCCTTATGGCTACACCTTC.